A single sample gave rise to the 15 T cell receptor beta chains below, sequenced in a study of cytomegalovirus exposure and HLA in healthy donors. The PCR employed 60 Vbeta primers together with 13 Jbeta primers. Generated by immunoSEQ multiplex PCR, the TCRdb table keeps only in-frame clones and is missing some. The table shows over 100,000 clones, with about 70% occurring only once. Sequenced input: PBMCs. The receptors here all came from a male donor in good health and CMV-seronegative.

The chain uses TRBV13 and TRBJ2-7, with D uncertain. The CDR3 contains 15 residues. Germline CDR1 is PRHDT and CDR2 is FYEKMQ (reference sequence). V was shortened by 5 bases and J by 2 bases, with 16 bases between the two germline ends. CDR3 amino acids: CASSLVAALTYEQYF. In DNA, the CDR3 is TGTGCCAGCAGCCTCGTCGCGGCCCTGACCTACGAGCAGTACTTC.

The V gene is TRBV5-8, the J gene TRBJ1-1, with unresolved D. Germline CDR1 and CDR2: SGHTS and YDEGEE. The CDR3 extends over 14 amino acids. The V gene lost 4 bases and the J gene lost 7 bases, with 17 bases spanning the gap. The CDR3 region has the DNA TGTGCCAGCAGCCAAAAGCGGGAGGTCAGTGAAGCTTTCTTT. Protein sequence: CASSQKREVSEAFF.

The chain uses TRBV7-9 and TRBJ1-5, with D possibly TRBD1 on 5 matching bases. V was pared by 4 bases and J by 6 bases, with 13 bases between. In germline, CDR1 is SEHNR, CDR2 FQNEAQ (reference sequence). The CDR3 extends over 14 amino acids. CDR3 sequence: CASSSGGVGQPQHF. The CDR3 nucleotides are TGTGCCAGCAGCTCTGGGGGGGTGGGTCAGCCCCAGCATTTT.

The V call is TRBV28, the J call TRBJ2-3, with 7 bases that match TRBD2. J lost 1 base, V lost 4 bases, and 5 bases had no gene match. CDR1 MDHEN and CDR2 SYDVKM come from the germline V gene. This CDR3 is built from 15 residues. The CDR3 bases are TGTGCCAGCAGTTGGTCTAGCGGCGGCACAGATACGCAGTATTTT. Its protein product is CASSWSSGGTDTQYF.

The chain has TRBV9 and TRBJ2-3; D uncertain. Trimming left V 0 bases short and J 2 bases short, with 10 bases between. The CDR3 runs to 15 residues. The V gene's germline CDR1 is SGDLS and CDR2 YYNGEE. DNA of the CDR3: TGTGCCAGCAGCGTAGTGGGCTCAGACACAGATACGCAGTATTTT. Translating it yields CASSVVGSDTDTQYF.

The chain uses TRBV4-1 and TRBJ2-3, with 7 nucleotides matching TRBD1. This CDR3 spans 17 amino acids. V gave up 1 base and J gave up 0 bases; unmatched junction bases: 7. In germline, CDR1 is MGHRA, CDR2 YSYEKL. CDR3 nucleotide sequence: TGCGCCAGCAGCCAAGTTATTGGACAGGCCAGCACAGATACGCAGTATTTT. Protein sequence: CASSQVIGQASTDTQYF.

V usage is TRBV19 and J usage is TRBJ1-1; D call uncertain. Germline assignment: CDR1 LNHDA and CDR2 SQIVND (reference sequence). The CDR3 contains 17 residues. Between the trimmed V and J ends, which lost 7 bases and 1 base, there was a span of 22 bases. This CDR3 is CASTLNGPQKANTEAFF. CDR3 sequence (DNA): TGTGCCAGTACATTAAACGGCCCACAGAAAGCGAACACTGAAGCTTTCTTT. The complete variable domain, with remaining parts taken from reference TRBV19 and TRBJ1-1, reads DGGITQSPKYLFRKEGQNVTLSCEQNLNHDAMYWYRQDPGQGLRLIYYSQIVNDFQKGDIAEGYSVSREKKESFPLTVTSAQKNPTAFYLCASTLNGPQKANTEAFFGQGTRLTVV.

The V and J genes are TRBV28 and TRBJ2-5, with a weak D call TRBD1 (5 bases). The J call could be wrong; TRBJ2-7 is a better fit for the DNA end. Germline CDR1 and CDR2: MDHEN and SYDVKM. The CDR3 consists of 13 residues. DNA for the CDR3: TGTGCCAGCAGTTTGACAGCCCCCTACGAGCAGTACTTC. Protein: CASSLTAPYEQYF.

The chain links TRBV19 to TRBJ2-7, with D unresolved. V was clipped by 0 bases and J by 2 bases, with 5 bases between them. This CDR3 contains 13 residues. The germline V gene has CDR1 LNHDA and CDR2 SQIVND (reference sequence). This CDR3 is CASSIDHPYEQYF. CDR3 sequence (DNA): TGTGCCAGTAGTATAGATCATCCCTACGAGCAGTACTTC.

This sequence joins TRBV7-9 and TRBJ1-4; the match to TRBD1 covers 7 bases. Germline assignment: CDR1 SEHNR and CDR2 FQNEAQ (reference sequence). V lost 10 bases, J lost 5 bases, and 4 bases stayed unmatched. The CDR3 contains 12 residues. The CDR3 nucleotides are TGTGCCACCGGGACAGTAAATGAAAAACTGTTTTTT. Translation gives CATGTVNEKLFF. The complete variable domain, with remaining parts taken from reference TRBV7-9 and TRBJ1-4, reads DTGVSQNPRHKITKRGQNVTFRCDPISEHNRLYWYRQTLGQGPEFLTYFQNEAQLEKSRLLSDRFSAERPKGSFSTLEIQRTEQGDSAMYLCATGTVNEKLFFGSGTQLSVL.

The J gene is TRBJ1-2, the V gene TRBV4-1; 8 bases are a match to TRBD1. CDR3 length equals 15 residues. Germline lookup yields CDR1 MGHRA and CDR2 YSYEKL. V lost 7 bases, J lost 6 bases, and 13 bases stayed unmatched. The DNA for the CDR3 is TGCGCCAGCACCCCCCGGCCAGGGGGCTTCGATGGCTACACCTTC. Residues: CASTPRPGGFDGYTF.

The rearrangement uses TRBV7-8 and TRBJ2-7; D not resolved. Germline CDR1 and CDR2: SGHVS and FQNEAQ. Trimming pared 3 bases from V and 3 bases from J, leaving 6 bases between. The CDR3 has 12 amino acids. CDR3 region: CASSFGLYEQYF. The CDR3 DNA reads as TGTGCCAGCAGCTTCGGTCTCTACGAGCAGTACTTC.

This chain uses TRBV19 with TRBJ2-7, with TRBD1 matching 9 bases. The trim removed 8 bases at V and 5 bases at J, leaving 7 bases unmatched. Germline V CDR1 and CDR2: LNHDA, SQIVND (reference sequence). The length of the CDR3 is 13 residues. The CDR3: CASADRGGDEQYF. The CDR3 nucleotides are TGTGCCAGTGCGGACAGGGGAGGCGACGAGCAGTACTTC.

The chain couples TRBV27 to TRBJ1-2; D ambiguous. The CDR3 is 12 residues long. Trimming cost V 8 bases and J 5 bases, with 12 bases left between them. The germline V gene encodes CDR1 MNHEY and CDR2 SMNVEV (reference sequence). This chain's CDR3 is CASGSTRYGYTF. DNA for the CDR3: TGTGCCAGCGGGTCGACTAGGTATGGCTACACCTTC.

The chain couples TRBV15 to TRBJ2-7, with a weak D call TRBD1 (6 bases). The CDR3 contains 12 residues. Germline CDR1 is LNHNV and CDR2 is YYDKDF (reference sequence). V was clipped by 5 bases and J by 6 bases, with 11 bases between them. CDR3 sequence (DNA): TGTGCCACCAGCTCTGGGACATTCGAGCAGTACTTC. Encoded protein: CATSSGTFEQYF. Variable domain in full (rest from reference TRBV15 and TRBJ2-7): DAMVIQNPRYQVTQFGKPVTLSCSQTLNHNVMYWYQQKSSQAPKLLFHYYDKDFNNEADTPDNFQSRRPNTSFCFLDIRSPGLGDTAMYLCATSSGTFEQYFGPGTRLTVT.